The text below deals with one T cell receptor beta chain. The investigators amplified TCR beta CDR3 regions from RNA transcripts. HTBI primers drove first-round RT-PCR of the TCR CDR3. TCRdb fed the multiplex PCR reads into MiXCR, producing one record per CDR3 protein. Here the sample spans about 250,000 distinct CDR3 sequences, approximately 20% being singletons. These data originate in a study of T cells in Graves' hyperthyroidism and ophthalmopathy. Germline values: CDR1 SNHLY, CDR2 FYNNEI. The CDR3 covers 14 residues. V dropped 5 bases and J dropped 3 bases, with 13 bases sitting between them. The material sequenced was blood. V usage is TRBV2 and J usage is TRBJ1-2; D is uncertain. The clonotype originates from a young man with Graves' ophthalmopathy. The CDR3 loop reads CASSNSTVYYGYTF. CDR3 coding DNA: TGTGCCAGCAGTAACTCGACGGTATACTATGGCTACACCTTC.